What follows are 27 T cell receptor beta chains derived from one specimen sequenced in a study of identical twins. TCRdb ran MiXCR on the 5' RACE reads and lists one entry per CDR3 protein. The sample contains some 1,700,000 distinct CDR3 sequences, less than 35% of which appear only once. The sample was cord blood. These receptors originate from a newborn girl in good health.

This chain joins TRBV11-2 and TRBJ2-7; 9 nucleotides align to TRBD2. The CDR3 totals 13 residues. V lost 6 bases and J lost 7; bases outside the gene matches: 7. The germline CDR1 and CDR2 sequences are SGHAT and FQNNGV. CDR3 residues: CASRRLADNEQYF. CDR3 coding DNA: TGTGCCAGCAGGCGACTAGCGGACAATGAGCAGTACTTC.

This chain joins TRBV7-8 and TRBJ2-7; 11 nucleotides line up with TRBD1. The CDR3 is 17 residues long. The germline gives CDR1 SGHVS, CDR2 FQNEAQ. The ends lost 3 bases at V and 1 base at J; junction bases unmatched: 8. CDR3 nucleotide sequence: TGTGCCAGCAGCTTTGGACAGGGGGCCCTATATTCCTACGAGCAGTACTTC. Translated: CASSFGQGALYSYEQYF.

The chain carries TRBV20-1 and TRBJ2-1, with D perhaps matching TRBD2 (6 bases). With 0 bases removed from V and 0 bases from J, the gap between germline ends came to 12 bases. The germline gives CDR1 DFQATT, CDR2 SNEGSKA (reference sequence). The CDR3 sequence is 16 residues long. CDR3: CSARERDSSSYNEQFF. The CDR3 coding sequence is TGCAGTGCTAGAGAGAGGGACTCGAGCTCCTACAATGAGCAGTTCTTC.

In regard to this clonotype: With a much larger clone just one base away, this may be a read error. The V and J genes are TRBV20-1 and TRBJ2-3; D ambiguous. Germline-derived CDR1 and CDR2 are DFQATT and SNEGSKA (reference sequence). Trimming removed 8 bases from V and 3 bases from J, with 6 bases in between. CDR3 length equals 10 residues. CDR3 nucleotide sequence: TGCAGTCTTCAGACAGATACGCAGTATTTT. Translating it yields CSLQTDTQYF.

The chain uses TRBV3-1 and TRBJ2-1; TRBD2 agrees at 7 bases. V gave up 1 base and J gave up 7 bases; unmatched junction bases: 7. The germline gives CDR1 LGHDT, CDR2 YNNKEL (reference sequence). The CDR3 loop spans 15 amino acids. The CDR3 DNA sequence: TGTGCCAGCAGCCAAGGGGCGGGAGTGAGGAATGAGCAGTTCTTC. Translation gives CASSQGAGVRNEQFF.

This rearrangement joins TRBV9 to TRBJ2-3; D possibly corresponds to TRBD2 (7 bases). This CDR3 region has 18 residues. V was cut by 3 bases and J by 2 bases, with 22 bases left in between. Germline assignment: CDR1 SGDLS and CDR2 YYNGEE. CDR3 bases: TGTGCCAGCAGCGGACGCGACACGGGGGGCTTAATCACAGATACGCAGTATTTT. Protein sequence: CASSGRDTGGLITDTQYF.

This clonotype was seen many times. V is TRBV28 and J is TRBJ2-7; tentative D call: TRBD1 (6 bases). The CDR3 sequence is 13 residues long. From germline, CDR1 is MDHEN and CDR2 SYDVKM. V was cut by 4 bases and J by 6 bases, with 13 bases left in between. CDR3 loop: CASSSTGAVEQYF. In DNA form, the CDR3 reads TGTGCCAGCAGTTCGACAGGAGCCGTCGAGCAGTACTTC. Supplemented by reference TRBV28 and TRBJ2-7, the full variable domain reads DVKVTQSSRYLVKRTGEKVFLECVQDMDHENMFWYRQDPGLGLRLIYFSYDVKMKEKGDIPEGYSVSREKKERFSLILESASTNQTSMYLCASSSTGAVEQYFGPGTRLTVT.

The rearrangement uses TRBV18 and TRBJ2-7, with 9 bases fitting TRBD2. V gave up 4 bases and J gave up 4 bases; unmatched junction bases: 5. Germline assignment: CDR1 KGHSH and CDR2 LQKENI. There are 14 residues in the CDR3. The CDR3: CASSHSGGFYEQYF. The CDR3, as DNA: TGTGCCAGCTCACATAGCGGGGGTTTTTACGAGCAGTACTTC.

The chain is built from TRBV27 and TRBJ2-5; 7 bases align to TRBD2. There are 15 residues in the CDR3. Germline lookup yields CDR1 MNHEY and CDR2 SMNVEV (reference sequence). The junction had 14 bases not matched to a gene; V was cut back by 2 bases and J by 11 bases. The CDR3 DNA is TGTGCCAGCAGTTTACCGACACGACTAGCAGATGAGCAGTACTTC. Translation: CASSLPTRLADEQYF.

This clonotype was observed a handful of times. The V gene is TRBV27, the J gene TRBJ2-1; 7 bases line up with TRBD2. From germline, CDR1 is MNHEY and CDR2 SMNVEV (reference sequence). Trimming removed 6 bases from V and 7 bases from J; junction bases left unmatched: 6. This CDR3 has 13 amino acids. CDR3 loop: CASRERLANEQFF. As DNA, the CDR3 is TGTGCCAGCAGGGAGAGACTAGCAAATGAGCAGTTCTTC.

V and J are TRBV10-3 and TRBJ2-2; the D gene is possibly TRBD1 (5 bases). Germline-derived CDR1 and CDR2 are ENHRY and SYGVKD. The length of the CDR3 is 13 residues. Trimming shortened V by 4 bases and J by 4 bases, and 7 bases separated the two germline ends. Here the CDR3 reads CAISVDSTGELFF. The CDR3 nucleotides are TGTGCCATCAGTGTCGACAGCACCGGGGAGCTGTTTTTT.

This clonotype was detected only a few times. The chain combines TRBV12-3 or TRBV12-4 with TRBJ2-7, with D perhaps matching TRBD1 or TRBD2 (5 bases each). Trimming cost V 5 bases and J 0 bases, with 14 bases left between them. The CDR3 runs 15 residues. CDR3 region: CASSHPGTHSYEQYF. The CDR3 nucleotides are TGTGCCAGCAGTCACCCCGGGACCCACTCCTACGAGCAGTACTTC.

Many counts were recorded for this clonotype. Sequence at one end of the junction differs from germline and may be a read error. This chain connects TRBV5-1 to TRBJ2-7; D ambiguous. The V gene's germline CDR1 is SGHRS and CDR2 YFSETQ. The CDR3 has 14 amino acids. CDR3 amino acids: CASRLDASSYEQYF. Written as DNA, the CDR3 is TGCGCCAGCAGGTTGGACGCCAGCTCCTACGAGCAGTACTTC. Full variable domain (remainder filled in from reference TRBV5-1 and TRBJ2-7): KAGVTQTPRYLIKTRGQQVTLSCSPISGHRSVSWYQQTPGQGLQFLFEYFSETQRNKGNFPGRFSGRQFSNSRSEMNVSTLELGDSALYLCASRLDASSYEQYFGPGTRLTVT.

The chain uses TRBV11-1 and TRBJ2-2; D could derive from TRBD1 or TRBD2 (6 bases each). In germline, CDR1 is SGHAT, CDR2 FQDESV (reference sequence). The CDR3 loop spans 17 amino acids. Trimming pared 6 bases from V and 7 bases from J, leaving 24 bases between. Written as DNA, the CDR3 is TGTGCCAGCAGTCGGGGGCCGATAACATTTGAACACGGGGAGCTGTTTTTT. This gives the protein CASSRGPITFEHGELFF.

The table lists this clonotype with a few counts. The J gene is TRBJ1-1, the V gene TRBV20-1, with D hard to call. The CDR3 is 14 amino acids. The germline V and J ends were trimmed by 5 bases and 1 base, with 14 bases remaining between them. CDR1 and CDR2 (germline): DFQATT, SNEGSKA (reference sequence). CDR3 loop: CSAGPHSRNTEAFF. The CDR3 DNA is TGCAGTGCTGGCCCCCACAGTAGGAACACTGAAGCTTTCTTT.

The CDR3 nucleotides read TGTGCCAGCAGCTTACTGACAGGGACCGATGGCTACACCTTC. Its protein is CASSLLTGTDGYTF. The rearrangement joins TRBV7-2 to TRBJ1-2; TRBD1 matches 7 bases. CDR3 length: 14 amino acids. The J segment lost 6 bases and the V segment lost 2 bases, leaving 6 bases of the junction unmatched. The germline CDR1 and CDR2 sequences are SGHTA and FQGNSA.

The rearrangement links TRBV20-1 to TRBJ2-7; 7 bases align to TRBD2. J lost 3 bases, V lost 4 bases, and 9 bases had no gene match. CDR3 length: 14 residues. Germline CDR1 reads DFQATT; CDR2 reads SNEGSKA (reference sequence). The CDR3, as DNA: TGCAGTGCTAACGATGGACTAGGGGTCTACGAGCAGTACTTC. It yields the protein CSANDGLGVYEQYF.

In its sample, this clonotype was seen many times. V is TRBV5-1 and J is TRBJ2-1, with TRBD2 identical over 7 bases. With 3 bases clipped from V and 4 bases from J, the junction kept 4 bases outside the gene matches. There are 14 residues in the CDR3. The germline CDR1 and CDR2 sequences are SGHRS and YFSETQ. The DNA of the CDR3 is TGCGCCAGCAGCTACGCGGGGGAATACAATGAGCAGTTCTTC. It is translated as CASSYAGEYNEQFF.

This clonotype was seen more than once but under ten times. The V call is TRBV27, the J call TRBJ2-7, with TRBD1 matching over 12 bases. Germline V gives CDR1 MNHEY, CDR2 SMNVEV (reference sequence). The CDR3 length is 14 residues. Germline trimming cut 3 bases from V and 5 bases from J; bases unmatched to any gene: 2. CDR3 sequence (DNA): TGTGCCAGCAGTTTTGGGACAGGGGGCAACGAGCAGTACTTC. Its protein is CASSFGTGGNEQYF.

As concerns this clonotype: Germline and junction disagree at one end, which may indicate a read error. The genes are TRBV6-6 and TRBJ2-5; D is unclear. The CDR3 has 14 amino acids. CDR1 is MNHNY, CDR2 SVGAGI, per germline (reference sequence). The CDR3 DNA sequence: TGTGCCAGCGGTTACTCGACCATCTTAGAGACCCAGTACTTC. The encoded protein is CASGYSTILETQYF.

The chain is built from TRBV5-8 and TRBJ2-1, with TRBD2 matching over 8 bases. CDR1 and CDR2 (germline): SGHTS, YDEGEE. After removal of 5 bases from V and 8 bases from J, the junction contained 15 bases not matched to a gene. This CDR3 comprises 16 residues. DNA of the CDR3: TGTGCCAGCAGAAACTTTGCGGGGGGCCGACGGGATGAGCAGTTCTTC. Its protein is CASRNFAGGRRDEQFF.

The rearrangement uses TRBV21-1 and TRBJ2-3; the D call TRBD2 from the table was never checked on the DNA. TRBV21-1 counts as a pseudogene. The CDR3 loop spans 21 amino acids. The CDR3 loop is CASSKGPPISTSGRRADTQYF. DNA of the CDR3: TGTGCCAGCAGCAAAGGCCCCCCGATATCTACTAGCGGGAGGCGGGCAGATACGCAGTATTTT.

The genes are TRBV20-1 and TRBJ1-6; D gene uncertain. CDR3 length: 13 residues. Germline assignment: CDR1 DFQATT and CDR2 SNEGSKA (reference sequence). Trimming took off 2 bases at V and 5 bases at J, with 7 bases between the two ends. As DNA, the CDR3 is TGCAGTGCTAGAACGGATCATAATTCACCCCTCCACTTT. Its protein is CSARTDHNSPLHF.

This clonotype was detected only a few times. The V and J genes are TRBV3-1 and TRBJ1-5; no clear D. Per the germline V gene, CDR1 is LGHDT and CDR2 is YNNKEL (reference sequence). The CDR3 length is 15 residues. V was clipped by 4 bases and J by 1 base, with 11 bases between them. The CDR3 reads CASSPTAGSNQPQHF. CDR3 DNA sequence: TGTGCCAGCAGCCCCACCGCGGGGAGCAATCAGCCCCAGCATTTT. Full variable domain (rest looked up from reference TRBV3-1 and TRBJ1-5): DTAVSQTPKYLVTQMGNDKSIKCEQNLGHDTMYWYKQDSKKFLKIMFSYNNKELIINETVPNRFSPKSPDKAHLNLHINSLELGDSAVYFCASSPTAGSNQPQHFGDGTRLSIL.

The gene calls are TRBV20-1 and TRBJ1-4; the D is unclear. V lost 1 base to trimming and J lost 8 bases, with 8 bases between them. The CDR3 totals 12 residues. Germline assignment: CDR1 DFQATT and CDR2 SNEGSKA (reference sequence). CDR3 bases: TGCAGTGCTAGAGGGTCGGGGGAAAAACTGTTTTTT. This encodes CSARGSGEKLFF.

The chain has TRBV10-3 and TRBJ1-1; D gene uncertain. This CDR3 contains 13 residues. Germline V gene sequence: CDR1 ENHRY, CDR2 SYGVKD. V lost 6 bases, J lost 0 bases, and 8 bases lay in between. The CDR3 DNA reads TGTGCCATCAGGCCTCTTTTGAACACTGAAGCTTTCTTT. Its protein is CAIRPLLNTEAFF.

This clonotype was counted between two and nine times. This chain joins TRBV5-1 and TRBJ1-2; D is uncertain. From germline, CDR1 is SGHRS and CDR2 YFSETQ. The CDR3 consists of 14 residues. Trimming stripped 7 bases from V and 4 bases from J, with 17 bases between. The chain's CDR3 is CASASAYGVYGYTF. In DNA form, the CDR3 reads TGCGCCAGCGCCTCAGCATACGGTGTCTATGGCTACACCTTC. The variable domain in full, with the rest retrieved from reference TRBV5-1 and TRBJ1-2, is KAGVTQTPRYLIKTRGQQVTLSCSPISGHRSVSWYQQTPGQGLQFLFEYFSETQRNKGNFPGRFSGRQFSNSRSEMNVSTLELGDSALYLCASASAYGVYGYTFGSGTRLTVV.